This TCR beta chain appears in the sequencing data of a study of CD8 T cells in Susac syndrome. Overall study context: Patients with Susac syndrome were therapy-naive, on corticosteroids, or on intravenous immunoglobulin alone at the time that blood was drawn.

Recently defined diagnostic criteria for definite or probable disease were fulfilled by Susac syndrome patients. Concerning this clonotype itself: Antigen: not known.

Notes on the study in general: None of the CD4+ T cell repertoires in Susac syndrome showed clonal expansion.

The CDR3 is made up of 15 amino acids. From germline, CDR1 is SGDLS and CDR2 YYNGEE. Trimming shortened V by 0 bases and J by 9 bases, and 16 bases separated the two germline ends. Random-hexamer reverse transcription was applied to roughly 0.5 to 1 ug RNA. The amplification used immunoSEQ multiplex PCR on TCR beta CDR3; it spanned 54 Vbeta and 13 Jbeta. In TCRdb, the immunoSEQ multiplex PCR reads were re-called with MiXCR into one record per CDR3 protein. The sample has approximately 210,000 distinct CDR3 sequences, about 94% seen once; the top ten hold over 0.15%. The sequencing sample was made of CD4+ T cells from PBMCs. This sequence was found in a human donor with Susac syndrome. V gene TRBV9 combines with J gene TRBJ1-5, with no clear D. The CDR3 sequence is CASSVGGSPFRPQHF. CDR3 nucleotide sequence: TGTGCCAGCAGCGTAGGGGGAAGCCCTTTCAGGCCCCAGCATTTT.